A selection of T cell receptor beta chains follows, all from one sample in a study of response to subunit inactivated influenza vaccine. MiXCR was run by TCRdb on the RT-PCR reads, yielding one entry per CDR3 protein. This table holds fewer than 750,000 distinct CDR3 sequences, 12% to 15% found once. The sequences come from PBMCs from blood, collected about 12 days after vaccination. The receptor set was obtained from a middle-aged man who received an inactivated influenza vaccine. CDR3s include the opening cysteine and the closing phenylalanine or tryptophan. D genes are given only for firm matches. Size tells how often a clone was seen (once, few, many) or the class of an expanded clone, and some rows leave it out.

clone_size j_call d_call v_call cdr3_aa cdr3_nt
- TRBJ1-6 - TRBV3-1 CASSHPAGAFSPLHF TGTGCCAGCAGCCATCCAGCGGGGGCCTTCTCACCCCTCCACTTT
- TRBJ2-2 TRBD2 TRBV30 CAWRRGALTGELFF TGTGCCTGGAGGCGGGGGGCGCTCACCGGGGAGCTGTTTTTT
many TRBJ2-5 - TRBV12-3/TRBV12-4 CASSLPGFRETQYF TGTGCCAGCAGTCTGCCGGGTTTTAGGGAGACCCAGTACTTC
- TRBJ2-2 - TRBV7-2 CASTLTGTGELFF TGTGCCAGCACCCTTACGGGTACCGGGGAGCTGTTTTTT
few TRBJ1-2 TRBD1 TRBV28 CASSQGGTAYNYGYTF TGTGCCAGCAGCCAAGGGGGGACAGCTTATAACTATGGCTACACCTTC
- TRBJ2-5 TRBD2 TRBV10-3 CAISEGLAGVETQYF TGTGCCATCAGTGAGGGACTAGCGGGAGTAGAGACCCAGTACTTC
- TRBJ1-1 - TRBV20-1 CSARSPVVEAFF TGCAGTGCTAGGTCACCAGTTGTTGAAGCTTTCTTT
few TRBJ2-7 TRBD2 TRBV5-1 CASREGLANSYEQYF TGCGCCAGCAGGGAGGGACTAGCGAATAGTTACGAGCAGTACTTC
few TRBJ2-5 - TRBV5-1 CASSRLVSGETQYF TGCGCCAGCAGCCGCCTAGTCTCTGGCGAGACCCAGTACTTC
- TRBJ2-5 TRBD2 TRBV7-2 CASSLYRGGLETQYF TGTGCCAGCAGCTTATATCGGGGGGGCCTTGAGACCCAGTACTTC
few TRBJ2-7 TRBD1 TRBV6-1 CASSKGQGHEQYF TGTGCCAGCAGTAAGGGACAGGGACACGAGCAGTACTTC
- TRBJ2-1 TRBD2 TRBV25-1 CASSEFSGGASGQFF TGTGCCAGCAGTGAATTCAGCGGGGGGGCCTCAGGGCAGTTCTTC
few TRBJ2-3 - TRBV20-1 CSARPTVPSTDTQYF TGCAGTGCTAGACCGACCGTCCCCAGCACAGATACGCAGTATTTT
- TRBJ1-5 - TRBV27 CASSPVRPQHF TGTGCCAGCAGCCCCGTAAGGCCCCAGCATTTT
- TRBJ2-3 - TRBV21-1 CASSIRTSRSATQYF TGTGCCAGCAGCATCAGGACTAGTAGGTCAGCTACGCAGTATTTT
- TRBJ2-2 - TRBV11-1 CASSLDWGAGELFF TGTGCCAGCAGCTTAGATTGGGGGGCCGGGGAGCTGTTTTTT
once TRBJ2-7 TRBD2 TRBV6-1 CASSIQLAGVYEQYF TGTGCCAGCAGCATTCAACTAGCGGGAGTCTACGAGCAGTACTTC
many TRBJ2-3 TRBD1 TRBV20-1 CSARGTGRTDTQYF TGCAGTGCTAGAGGGACAGGGCGTACAGATACGCAGTATTTT
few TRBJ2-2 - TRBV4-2 CASSQDKVWAGELFF TGTGCCAGCAGCCAAGATAAGGTTTGGGCCGGGGAGCTGTTTTTT
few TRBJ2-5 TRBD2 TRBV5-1 CASKVGGQETQYF TGCGCCAGCAAGGTCGGGGGGCAAGAGACCCAGTACTTC
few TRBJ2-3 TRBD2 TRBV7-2 CASSHTSGRTADTQYF TGTGCCAGCAGCCACACTAGCGGGAGGACGGCAGATACGCAGTATTTT
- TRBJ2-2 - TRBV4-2 CASSQDTILALNTGELFF TGTGCCAGCAGCCAAGACACGATACTAGCCCTCAACACCGGGGAGCTGTTTTTT
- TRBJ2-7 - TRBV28 CASSPGTGKKGSYEQYF TGTGCCAGCAGTCCCGGGACTGGAAAAAAGGGTTCTTACGAGCAGTACTTC